This is a list of T cell receptor beta chains from one sample in a study of T cells in Graves' hyperthyroidism and ophthalmopathy. MiXCR was run by TCRdb on the multiplex PCR reads, yielding one entry per CDR3 protein. The sample holds about 180,000 distinct CDR3 sequences, about 15% seen once. Sample: blood. These receptors were taken from a woman in her 50s with Graves' hyperthyroidism. CDR3s include the opening cysteine and the closing phenylalanine or tryptophan. A D gene is named only where the DNA matches it firmly. For some rows the clone size is stated as once, few or many, or as a class when expanded; others skip it.

abundance	v_gene	j_gene	d_gene	CDR3nt	CDR3aa
-	TRBV2	TRBJ1-2	-	TGTGCCAGCAGTGAAAGGTCTTCCCCCTTCTATGGCTACACCTTC	CASSERSSPFYGYTF
-	TRBV6-1	TRBJ2-4	-	TGTGCCAGCAAAGGTGCCGGGACGGGTTTTTACTTC	CASKGAGTGFYF
few	TRBV6-1	TRBJ1-4	TRBD1	TGTGCCAGCAGATCCGACAGGGGTAATGAAAAACTGTTTTTT	CASRSDRGNEKLFF
many	TRBV12-3/TRBV12-4	TRBJ1-2	TRBD1	TGTGCCAGCAGGTCGGACAGGGGGCAAAGAGGCTACACCTTC	CASRSDRGQRGYTF
-	TRBV27	TRBJ2-2	-	TGTGCCAGCAGTCCCCGACAGGTGCACACCGGGGAGCTGTTTTTT	CASSPRQVHTGELFF
many	TRBV15	TRBJ2-1	TRBD2	TGTGCCACCAGCAGGACTAGCGGGGGGGCCAATGAGCAGTTCTTC	CATSRTSGGANEQFF
many	TRBV28	TRBJ2-1	TRBD2	TGTGCCAGCAGAACCACTAGCGGGGGTAACTACAATGAGCAGTTCTTC	CASRTTSGGNYNEQFF
many	TRBV9	TRBJ1-4	-	TGTGCCAGCAGCTCCCCAGGGGCAACTAATGAAAAACTGTTTTTT	CASSSPGATNEKLFF
many	TRBV12-3/TRBV12-4	TRBJ1-1	TRBD1	TGTGCCAGCAAACGGACAGGGACGAACACTGAAGCTTTCTTT	CASKRTGTNTEAFF
many	TRBV6-1	TRBJ1-4	TRBD1	TGTGCCAGCAGTGCCGGGACAGGGCGGGAAAAACTGTTTTTT	CASSAGTGREKLFF
many	TRBV6-2/TRBV6-3	TRBJ2-5	TRBD2	TGTGCCAGCAGTTCTAGGCTAGCGGGGTCTGAGACCCAGTACTTC	CASSSRLAGSETQYF
few	TRBV7-2	TRBJ1-3	-	TGTGCCAGCAGCTTAGCAGGGACGGTTCGAACCTTCTCTGGAAACACCATATATTTT	CASSLAGTVRTFSGNTIYF
many	TRBV29-1	TRBJ1-2	-	TGCAGCGTTGAAGTCGCCGGGGACTATGGCTACACCTTC	CSVEVAGDYGYTF
-	TRBV4-1	TRBJ2-7	TRBD2	TGCGCCAGCAGCCAAGTAAGCGGGGGGTCGGCTTACGAGCAGTACTTC	CASSQVSGGSAYEQYF
many	TRBV9	TRBJ1-5	-	TGTGCCAGCAGCGTGGCGCAGGGACAGCCCCAGCATTTT	CASSVAQGQPQHF
-	TRBV28	TRBJ2-3	-	TGTGCCAGCAGGAATAGCGGTATCACAGATACGCAGTATTTT	CASRNSGITDTQYF